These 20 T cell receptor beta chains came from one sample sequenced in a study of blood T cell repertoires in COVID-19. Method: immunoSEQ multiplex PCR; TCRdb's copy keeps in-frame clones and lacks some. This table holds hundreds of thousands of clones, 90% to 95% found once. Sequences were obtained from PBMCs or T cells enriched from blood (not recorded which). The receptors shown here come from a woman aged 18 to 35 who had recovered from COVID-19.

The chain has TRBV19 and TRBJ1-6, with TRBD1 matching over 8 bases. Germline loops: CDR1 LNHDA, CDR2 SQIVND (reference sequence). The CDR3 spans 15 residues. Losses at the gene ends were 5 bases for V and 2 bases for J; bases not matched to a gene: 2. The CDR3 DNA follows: TGTGCCAGTAGTGACAGGGGCGCCTATAATTCACCCCTCCACTTT. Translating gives CASSDRGAYNSPLHF.

The CDR3 is CASSLVGDNTQYF. For the CDR3, the DNA is TGTGCCAGCAGCTTAGTTGGCGACAATACGCAGTATTTT. V usage is TRBV11-3 and J usage is TRBJ2-3; D not certain. The V gene lost 1 base and the J gene lost 7 bases, with 9 bases spanning the gap. The germline CDR1 and CDR2 sequences are SGHNT and YENEEA. This CDR3 has 13 residues. Full variable domain (remainder filled in from reference TRBV11-3 and TRBJ2-3): EAGVVQSPRYKIIEKKQPVAFWCNPISGHNTLYWYLQNLGQGPELLIRYENEEAVDDSQLPKDRFSAERLKGVDSTLKIQPAELGDSAVYLCASSLVGDNTQYFGPGTRLTVL.

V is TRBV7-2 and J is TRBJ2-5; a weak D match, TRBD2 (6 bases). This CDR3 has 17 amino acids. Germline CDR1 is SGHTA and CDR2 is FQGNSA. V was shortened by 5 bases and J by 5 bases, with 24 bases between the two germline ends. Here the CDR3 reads CASSPLPRLDVRETQYF. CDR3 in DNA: TGTGCCAGCAGCCCATTGCCACGACTAGACGTTAGGGAGACCCAGTACTTC.

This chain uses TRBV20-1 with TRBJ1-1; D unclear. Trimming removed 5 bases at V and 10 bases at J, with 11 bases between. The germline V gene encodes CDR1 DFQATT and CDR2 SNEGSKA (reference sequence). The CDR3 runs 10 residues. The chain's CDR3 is CSASGSRAFF. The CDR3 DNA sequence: TGCAGTGCTTCGGGTTCTCGAGCTTTCTTT.

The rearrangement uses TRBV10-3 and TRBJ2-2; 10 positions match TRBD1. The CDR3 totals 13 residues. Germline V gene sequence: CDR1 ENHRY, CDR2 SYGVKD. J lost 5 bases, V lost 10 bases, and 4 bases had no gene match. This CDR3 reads CATGTGETGELFF. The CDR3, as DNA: TGTGCCACAGGGACAGGGGAAACCGGGGAGCTGTTTTTT.

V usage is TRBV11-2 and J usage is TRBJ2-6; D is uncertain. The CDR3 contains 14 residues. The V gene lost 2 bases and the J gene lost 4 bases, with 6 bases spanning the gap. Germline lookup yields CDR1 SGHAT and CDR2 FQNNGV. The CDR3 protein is CASSLSQGANVLTF. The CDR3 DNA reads TGTGCCAGCAGCTTATCTCAGGGGGCCAACGTCCTGACTTTC.

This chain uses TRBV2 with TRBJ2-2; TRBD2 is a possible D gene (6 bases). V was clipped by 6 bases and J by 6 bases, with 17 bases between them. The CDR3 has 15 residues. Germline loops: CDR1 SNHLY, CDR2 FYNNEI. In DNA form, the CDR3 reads TGTGCCAGCAGACCTAACCCGGGGGTGTCCGGGGAGCTGTTTTTT. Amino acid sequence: CASRPNPGVSGELFF.

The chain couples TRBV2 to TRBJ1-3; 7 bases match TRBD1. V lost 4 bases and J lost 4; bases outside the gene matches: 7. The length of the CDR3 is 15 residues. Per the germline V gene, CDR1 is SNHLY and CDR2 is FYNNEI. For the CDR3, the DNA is TGTGCCAGCAGTGGGGACAGAGTGAGGGGAAACACCATATATTTT. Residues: CASSGDRVRGNTIYF.

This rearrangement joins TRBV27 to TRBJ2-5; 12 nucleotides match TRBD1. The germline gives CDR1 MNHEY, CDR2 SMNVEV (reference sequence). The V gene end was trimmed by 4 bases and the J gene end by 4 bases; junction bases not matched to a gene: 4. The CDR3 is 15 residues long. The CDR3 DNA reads TGTGCCAGCAGTTCCCGGGACAGGGGGCGAGAGACCCAGTACTTC. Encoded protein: CASSSRDRGRETQYF.

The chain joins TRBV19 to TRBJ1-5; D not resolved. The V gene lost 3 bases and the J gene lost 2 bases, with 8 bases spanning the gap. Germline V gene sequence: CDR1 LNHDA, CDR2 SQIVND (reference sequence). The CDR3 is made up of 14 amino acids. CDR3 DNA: TGTGCCAGTAGTATGGGCAGTCGCAATCAGCCCCAGCATTTT. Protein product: CASSMGSRNQPQHF.

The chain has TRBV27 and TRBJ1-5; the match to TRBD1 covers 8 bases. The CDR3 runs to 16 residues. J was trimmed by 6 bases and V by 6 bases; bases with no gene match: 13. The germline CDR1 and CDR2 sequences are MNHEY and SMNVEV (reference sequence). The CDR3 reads CASSRWGGTGSQPQHF. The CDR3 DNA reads TGTGCCAGCAGCCGCTGGGGAGGGACAGGCAGTCAGCCCCAGCATTTT.

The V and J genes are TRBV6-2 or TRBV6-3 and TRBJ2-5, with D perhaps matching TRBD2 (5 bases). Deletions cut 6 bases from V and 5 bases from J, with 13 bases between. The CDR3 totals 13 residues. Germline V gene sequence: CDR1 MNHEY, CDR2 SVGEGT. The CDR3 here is CASSMDFLETQYF. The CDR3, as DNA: TGTGCCAGCAGCATGGACTTTCTGGAGACCCAGTACTTC.

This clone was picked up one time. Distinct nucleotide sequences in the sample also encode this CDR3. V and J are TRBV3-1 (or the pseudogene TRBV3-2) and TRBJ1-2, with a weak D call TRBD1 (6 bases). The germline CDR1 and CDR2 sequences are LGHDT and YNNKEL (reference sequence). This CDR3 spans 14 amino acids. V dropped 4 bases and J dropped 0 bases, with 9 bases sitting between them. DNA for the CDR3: TGTGCCAGCAGCCCACAGGGTTCTAACTATGGCTACACCTTC. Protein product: CASSPQGSNYGYTF.

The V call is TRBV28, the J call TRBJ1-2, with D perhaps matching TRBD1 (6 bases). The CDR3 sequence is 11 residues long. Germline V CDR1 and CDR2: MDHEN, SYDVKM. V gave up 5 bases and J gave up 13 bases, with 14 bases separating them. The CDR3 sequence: CASSTLGGLTF. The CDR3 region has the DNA TGTGCCAGCAGTACCTTGGGGGGGCTCACCTTC.

The CDR3 nucleotides read TGTGCCAGTAGTAGGGACTGGAACTATGGCTACACCTTC. This codes for CASSRDWNYGYTF. The J gene is TRBJ1-2, the V gene TRBV19; a possible D gene is TRBD1 (5 bases). The CDR3 is 13 residues long. Germline CDR1 is LNHDA and CDR2 is SQIVND (reference sequence). Deletions cut 4 bases from V and 2 bases from J, with 8 bases between.

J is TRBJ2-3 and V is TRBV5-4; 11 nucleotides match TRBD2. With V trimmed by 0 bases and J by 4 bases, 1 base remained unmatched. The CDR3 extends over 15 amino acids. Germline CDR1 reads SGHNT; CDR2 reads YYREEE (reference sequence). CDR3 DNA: TGTGCCAGCAGCTTGGTACTAGCGGGAGCAGATACGCAGTATTTT. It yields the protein CASSLVLAGADTQYF.

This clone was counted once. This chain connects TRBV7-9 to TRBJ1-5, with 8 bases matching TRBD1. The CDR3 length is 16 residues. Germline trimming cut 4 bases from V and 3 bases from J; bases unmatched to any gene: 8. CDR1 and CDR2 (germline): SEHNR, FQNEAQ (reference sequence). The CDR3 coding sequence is TGTGCCAGCAGCTCCTACAGGGGGAACATCAATCAGCCCCAGCATTTT. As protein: CASSSYRGNINQPQHF.

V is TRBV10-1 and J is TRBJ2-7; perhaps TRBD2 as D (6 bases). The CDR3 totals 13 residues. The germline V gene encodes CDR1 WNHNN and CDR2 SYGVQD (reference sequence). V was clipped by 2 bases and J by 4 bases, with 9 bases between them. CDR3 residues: CASSEVSGYEQYF. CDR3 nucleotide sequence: TGCGCCAGCAGTGAGGTCAGCGGGTACGAGCAGTACTTC.

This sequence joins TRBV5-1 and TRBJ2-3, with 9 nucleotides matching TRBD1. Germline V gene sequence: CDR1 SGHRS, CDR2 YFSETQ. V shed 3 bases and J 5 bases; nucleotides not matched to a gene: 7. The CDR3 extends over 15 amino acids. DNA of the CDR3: TGCGCCAGCAGCTATAGGACAGGGGCCATAGATACGCAGTATTTT. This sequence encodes CASSYRTGAIDTQYF.

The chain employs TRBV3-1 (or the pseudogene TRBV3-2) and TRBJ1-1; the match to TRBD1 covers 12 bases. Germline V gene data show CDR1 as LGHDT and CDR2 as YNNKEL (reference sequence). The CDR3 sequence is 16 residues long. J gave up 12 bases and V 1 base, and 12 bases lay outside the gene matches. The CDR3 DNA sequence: TGTGCCAGCAGCCAAGGGCCGCCGGGACAGGGGGCGAGGTCTTTCTTT. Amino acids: CASSQGPPGQGARSFF.